One sample yielded the 8 T cell receptor beta chains listed below, sequenced in a study of T cell repertoires in cytomegalovirus infection. TCRdb re-called the reads with MiXCR, one entry per CDR3 protein. The data contain roughly 630,000 distinct CDR3 sequences, more than 20% of them singletons. Sequencing was performed on CD8+ T cells from PBMCs. All receptors derive from a human donor in good health (CMV status not recorded). Some clones in this sample may be carry-over from other donors' samples.

The rearrangement joins TRBV28 to TRBJ2-1; D call uncertain. The V gene's germline CDR1 is MDHEN and CDR2 SYDVKM. This CDR3 spans 15 amino acids. V shed 1 base and J shed 6 bases, with 13 bases lying between them. CDR3 nucleotide sequence: TGTGCCAGCAGTTTATCCCCAGATCCCTGCAATGAGCAGTTCTTC. Translation: CASSLSPDPCNEQFF.

The gene calls are TRBV28 and TRBJ2-1; 9 nucleotides agree with TRBD2. CDR1 is MDHEN and CDR2 is SYDVKM in the germline V gene. Trimming cost V 2 bases and J 4 bases; bases outside gene matches: 6. The CDR3 consists of 16 residues. CDR3 nucleotide sequence: TGTGCCAGCAGTTTACCGCTAGCGGGGAATTACAATGAGCAGTTCTTC. The encoded protein is CASSLPLAGNYNEQFF.

The rearrangement uses TRBV27 and TRBJ2-3; a weak D match, TRBD1 (5 bases). Germline CDR1 and CDR2: MNHEY and SMNVEV (reference sequence). The V gene lost 3 bases and the J gene lost 5 bases, with 9 bases spanning the gap. CDR3 size: 13 residues. CDR3 DNA: TGTGCCAGCAGTTTGATGGGGCAAGATACGCAGTATTTT. Protein: CASSLMGQDTQYF.

This clonotype has ten or more counts. The CDR3 sequence: CASSLVPGITTGNTIYF. CDR3 sequence (DNA): TGTGCCAGCAGCTTAGTACCCGGGATTACGACTGGAAACACCATATATTTT. V gene TRBV7-6 combines with J gene TRBJ1-3; D unclear. Trimming took 1 base from V and 2 from J, leaving 15 bases between them. The CDR3 is 17 residues long. Germline V lookup: CDR1 SGHVS, CDR2 FNYEAQ.

At least ten counts were recorded for this clonotype. This chain joins TRBV7-8 and TRBJ2-7, with D possibly matching TRBD1 (5 bases). Germline CDR1 is SGHVS and CDR2 is FQNEAQ. The germline V and J ends were trimmed by 9 bases and 2 bases, with 17 bases remaining between them. The length of the CDR3 is 14 residues. The CDR3 nucleotides read TGTGCCAGTCAGCTTTCAGGGTCTCCCTACGAGCAGTACTTC. Amino acid sequence: CASQLSGSPYEQYF.

This clonotype appeared many times. A junction boundary mismatches the germline segment, possibly from a read error. The rearrangement uses TRBV7-2 and TRBJ2-7; D is tentatively TRBD1 or TRBD2 (7 bases each). The length of the CDR3 is 11 residues. The germline CDR1 and CDR2 sequences are SGHTA and FQGNSA. The CDR3 sequence is CASSTGGTAFF. CDR3 nucleotides: TGTGCCAGCAGCACCGGGGGGACAGCGTTTTTC. Using reference TRBV7-2 and TRBJ2-7 for the parts outside the CDR3, the full variable domain is GAGVSQSPSNKVTEKGKDVELRCDPISGHTALYWYRQSLGQGLEFLIYFQGNSAPDKSGLPSDRFSAERTGGSVSTLTIQRTQQEDSAVYLCASSTGGTAFFGPGTRLTVT.

This clonotype was seen more than once but under ten times. The rearrangement uses TRBV20-1 and TRBJ1-1; D remains ambiguous. Trimming removed 0 bases at V and 11 bases at J, with 16 bases between. This CDR3 is 13 amino acids long. The germline V gene encodes CDR1 DFQATT and CDR2 SNEGSKA (reference sequence). The CDR3 spells CSARDRSGFVAFF. The CDR3 bases are TGCAGTGCTAGAGATCGGTCGGGGTTCGTCGCTTTCTTT.

In this sample, this clonotype turned up many times. The CDR3 DNA reads as TGTGCCAGCAGGACGGCGGGCAACTATGGCTACACCTTC. This codes for CASRTAGNYGYTF. V is TRBV6-2 or TRBV6-3 and J is TRBJ1-2; D remains unclear. CDR3 length equals 13 residues. Trimming shortened V by 6 bases and J by 2 bases, and 10 bases separated the two germline ends. Germline V gives CDR1 MNHEY, CDR2 SVGEGT.